This TCR beta chain was obtained from a study of CD8 T cells in Susac syndrome. Study at large: Patients with Susac syndrome who were sequenced included five or six with active disease and 8 or 9 in remission.

Germline V gives CDR1 MNHEY, CDR2 SVGAGI. V gave up 3 bases and J gave up 6 bases; unmatched junction bases: 6. CDR3 length: 15 residues. cDNA came from approximately 0.5 to 1 ug RNA primed by random hexamers. MiXCR, run by TCRdb on the immunoSEQ multiplex PCR reads, gives a single entry per CDR3 protein. The table includes 120,000 to 150,000 distinct CDR3 sequences, more than 90% detected once. High-throughput TCR beta sequencing covered peripheral CD8+ and CD4+ T cells. Isolation of CD8+ and CD4+ T cells was performed negatively, whereas enrichment of TEMRA cells was done by FACS. The source of this sequence is a human donor with Susac syndrome. Sequencing used CD4+ T cells from PBMCs. The gene calls are TRBV6-5 and TRBJ2-1; TRBD2 aligns across 9 bases. The CDR3 spells CASSYELAGINEQFF. The CDR3 region has the DNA TGTGCCAGCAGTTATGAGCTAGCGGGGATCAATGAGCAGTTCTTC.